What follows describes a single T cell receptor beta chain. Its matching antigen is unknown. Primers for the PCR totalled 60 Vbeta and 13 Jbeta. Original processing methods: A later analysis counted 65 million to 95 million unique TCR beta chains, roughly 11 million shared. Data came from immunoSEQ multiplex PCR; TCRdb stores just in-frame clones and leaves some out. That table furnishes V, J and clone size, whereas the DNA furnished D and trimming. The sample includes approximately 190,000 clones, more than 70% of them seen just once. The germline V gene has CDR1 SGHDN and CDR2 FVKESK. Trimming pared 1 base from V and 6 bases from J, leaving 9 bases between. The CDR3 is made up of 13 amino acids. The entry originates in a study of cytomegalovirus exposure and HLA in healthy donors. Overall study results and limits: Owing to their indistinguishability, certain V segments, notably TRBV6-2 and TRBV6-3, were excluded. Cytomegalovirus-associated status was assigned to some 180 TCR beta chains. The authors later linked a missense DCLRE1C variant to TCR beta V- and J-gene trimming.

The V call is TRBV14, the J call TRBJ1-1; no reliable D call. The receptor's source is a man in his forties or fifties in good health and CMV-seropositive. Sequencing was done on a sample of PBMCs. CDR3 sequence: CASSQVSAAEAFF. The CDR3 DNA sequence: TGTGCCAGCAGCCAAGTCAGTGCGGCTGAAGCTTTCTTT.